One T cell receptor beta chain is described in this entry. Its antigen is undetermined. Trimming stripped 7 bases from V and 13 bases from J, with 26 bases between. This CDR3 comprises 13 residues. Germline lookup yields CDR1 SQVTM and CDR2 ANQGSEA. Treatment given: oral pan-JAK inhibitor, 5-10 mg twice daily. Alopecia areata patients gave lesional scalp punch biopsies and peripheral blood samples. The data were obtained in a study of CD8+ T cells in alopecia areata. Overall study findings and caveats: Scalp and blood samples kept many expanded lesional clones throughout tofacitinib.

TCR sequencing used cDNA made by reverse transcription of extracted RNA. Generated by immunoSEQ multiplex PCR, the TCRdb table keeps only in-frame clones and is missing some. The profile shows approximately 150,000 clones, more than 85% of them singletons. The receptor was derived from a human donor with alopecia areata. Sample: CD8+ T cells sorted from blood, taken at week 4, from a patient treated with tofacitinib. The chain couples TRBV29-1 to TRBJ2-7, with D perhaps matching TRBD2 (7 bases). CDR3 sequence: CSEGGGHPPPRYF. As DNA, the CDR3 is TGCAGCGAAGGGGGGGGACACCCACCGCCCCGCTACTTC.